This T cell receptor beta chain was documented in a study of shared clonotypes between healthy human individuals. Selected positively for CCR7 and CD45RO-negative, naive CD8 cells excluded terminally differentiated effector memory CD45RA+ cells. Using immunoSEQ multiplex PCR, the repertoire was profiled, and TCRdb retains in-frame clones only, with some absent. The data show approximately 720,000 clones, under 95% seen once. A few counts support this clone. Germline CDR1 is PRHDT and CDR2 is FYEKMQ (reference sequence). The CDR3 has 18 amino acids. V was shortened by 3 bases and J by 0 bases, with 15 bases between the two germline ends.

The gene calls are TRBV13 and TRBJ2-6; D possibly corresponds to TRBD1 (6 bases). This sequence was found in a man aged 30 to 39 in good health. The sequenced material came from naive CD8+ T cells sorted from blood. CDR3: CASSFGQITFSGANVLTF. The CDR3 region has the DNA TGTGCCAGCAGCTTTGGACAGATAACCTTCTCTGGGGCCAACGTCCTGACTTTC.